This TCR beta chain is drawn from a study of OX40 agonist ivuxolimab in advanced cancers. The overall study: At doses from 0.01 to 10 mg/kg, patients were given intravenous ivuxolimab every 2 weeks.

CDR1 is GTSNPN, CDR2 SVGIG, per germline (reference sequence). V lost 6 bases to trimming and J lost 0 bases, with 3 bases between them. The CDR3 length is 11 residues. Some clones are missing from TCRdb's copy, which holds only in-frame ones; the method was immunoSEQ multiplex PCR. The sample includes about 72,000 clones, 87% seen only once; the top ten take approximately 1.2%. Turning to this clone: Antigen specificity is unknown.

Broader study findings: The mean number of expanded clones was higher in CD8+ T cells than in CD4+. In the 0.1-3.0 mg/kg groups, partial responders showed among the lowest expansion. It was also the case that some nonresponders had low normalized T-cell clonal expansion.

The chain links TRBV30 to TRBJ2-1, with D unclear. This sequence was found in an adult with an advanced solid tumor such as melanoma, head and neck, liver or kidney cancer. Material: CD4+ or CD8+ T cells sorted from blood, obtained in a trial of the OX40 agonist ivuxolimab. CDR3 nucleotide sequence: TGTGCCTGCCCCTCCTACAATGAGCAGTTCTTC. Translating it yields CACPSYNEQFF.